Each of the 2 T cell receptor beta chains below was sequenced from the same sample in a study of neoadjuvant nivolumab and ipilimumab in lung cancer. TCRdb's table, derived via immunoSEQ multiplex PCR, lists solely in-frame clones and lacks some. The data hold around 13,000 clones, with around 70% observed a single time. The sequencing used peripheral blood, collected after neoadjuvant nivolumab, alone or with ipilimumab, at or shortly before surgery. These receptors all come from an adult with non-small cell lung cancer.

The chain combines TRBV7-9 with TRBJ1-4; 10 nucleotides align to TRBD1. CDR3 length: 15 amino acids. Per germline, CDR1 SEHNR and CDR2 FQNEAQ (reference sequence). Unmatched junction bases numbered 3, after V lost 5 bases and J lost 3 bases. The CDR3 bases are TGTGCCAGCAGCACCGGACAGGGGGCTAATGAAAAACTGTTTTTT. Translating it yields CASSTGQGANEKLFF.

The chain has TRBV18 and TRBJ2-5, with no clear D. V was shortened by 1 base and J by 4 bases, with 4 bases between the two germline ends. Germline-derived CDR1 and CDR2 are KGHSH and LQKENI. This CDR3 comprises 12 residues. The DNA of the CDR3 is TGTGCCAGCTCACCACTAGGAGAGACCCAGTACTTC. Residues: CASSPLGETQYF.